This is a list of T cell receptor beta chains from one sample in a study of T cell changes during pregnancy in multiple sclerosis. Libraries were prepared by immunoSEQ multiplex PCR; TCRdb keeps only in-frame clonotypes and omits some of them. The data hold 50,000 to 65,000 clones, with over 85% observed a single time. This material consisted of CD8+ T cells from peripheral blood mononuclear cells, taken in the second trimester of pregnancy. The receptors derive from a female donor with multiple sclerosis, enrolled in a pregnancy study. CDR3s include the opening cysteine and the closing phenylalanine or tryptophan. A D gene is named only where the DNA matches it firmly. Clone size, where shown, is once, few, many, or a class for clones that have expanded.

d_gene	v_gene	abundance	j_gene	CDR3nt	CDR3aa
NA	TRBV30	NA	TRBJ2-5	TGTGCCTGGAGTGGAGAGGGGGGCAGGGGAGGGTTGGAGACCCAGTACTTC	CAWSGEGGRGGLETQYF
NA	TRBV27	NA	TRBJ1-4	TGTGCCAGCAGTTTATGGGCCAGGGGTGAAAAACTGTTTTTT	CASSLWARGEKLFF
NA	TRBV27	NA	TRBJ2-1	TGTGCCAGCAAGCGGCGGGGAGCCTACAATGAGCAGTTCTTC	CASKRRGAYNEQFF
TRBD1	TRBV5-1	NA	TRBJ2-7	TGCGCCAGCAGGGGACAGACCTACGAGCAGTACTTC	CASRGQTYEQYF
NA	TRBV29-1	NA	TRBJ1-2	TGCAGCGTTGAAGGGGCAGGTGGTGGCTACACCTTC	CSVEGAGGGYTF
NA	TRBV11-2	NA	TRBJ2-1	TGTGCCAGCAGCTTAGTTGCCAGCTCCTACAATGAGCAGTTCTTC	CASSLVASSYNEQFF
TRBD1	TRBV29-1	NA	TRBJ1-2	TGCAGCGTTGAGGCCCCAGGGGGCCTGGGATACGGCTACACCTTC	CSVEAPGGLGYGYTF
NA	TRBV9	once	TRBJ2-7	TGTGCCAGCAGCGTCAGAGCGGTTAACTCCTACGAGCAGTACTTC	CASSVRAVNSYEQYF
NA	TRBV27	NA	TRBJ2-7	TGTGCCAGCAGTTTGACGGGATCCTACGAGCAGTACTTC	CASSLTGSYEQYF
TRBD2	TRBV19	NA	TRBJ2-1	TGTGCCAGTAGTTCCCGGGACTACCTAAGTAATGAGCAGTTCTTC	CASSSRDYLSNEQFF
NA	TRBV9	NA	TRBJ2-1	TGTGCCAGCAGCTCCCGAGCGGGCCCTGCCTACAATGAGCAGTTCTTC	CASSSRAGPAYNEQFF
NA	TRBV27	NA	TRBJ2-5	TGTGCCAGCAGTCCATACCAGGGTACCCAAGAGACCCAGTACTTC	CASSPYQGTQETQYF
NA	TRBV2	NA	TRBJ2-2	TGTGCCAGCCCGAGGGATAGCGGGGAGCTGTTTTTT	CASPRDSGELFF
NA	TRBV7-3	NA	TRBJ1-2	TGTGCCAGCAGCGCCGACAGCTATGGCTACACCTTC	CASSADSYGYTF
TRBD2	TRBV27	NA	TRBJ2-7	TGTGCCAGCAGTCCCCTCACGACGGGAGGGAAGGGCGAGCAGTACTTC	CASSPLTTGGKGEQYF
TRBD1	TRBV19	NA	TRBJ2-7	TGTGCCAGTAGTGCGACCGGGACAGGGTGGAACGAGCAGTACTTC	CASSATGTGWNEQYF
NA	TRBV6-1	NA	TRBJ1-2	TGTGCCAGCAGTGAATGGGGGGGAGATGGCTACACCTTC	CASSEWGGDGYTF
NA	TRBV5-1	NA	TRBJ2-1	TGCGCCAGCAGCCTATCCGAAATCTCCTACAATGAGCAGTTCTTC	CASSLSEISYNEQFF
NA	TRBV6-1	NA	TRBJ2-1	TGTGCCAGCAGTGCGGGCAGGGGCTACCTCAATGAGCAGTTCTTC	CASSAGRGYLNEQFF
NA	TRBV2	few	TRBJ2-2	TGTGCCAGCAGTGGACAGCCGAACACCGGGGAGCTGTTTTTT	CASSGQPNTGELFF
NA	TRBV29-1	NA	TRBJ2-7	TGCAGCGTTGTAAGGCTGACAGCCGTCTTCTACGAGCAGTACTTC	CSVVRLTAVFYEQYF
TRBD2	TRBV6-1	NA	TRBJ2-3	TGTGCCATCTCCTCCGGGACTAGCGGGTCAGATACGCAGTATTTT	CAISSGTSGSDTQYF
NA	TRBV27	NA	TRBJ2-1	TGTGCCAGCAGTTACAGGGTTTACAATGAGCAGTTCTTC	CASSYRVYNEQFF